A selection of T cell receptor beta chains follows, all from one sample in a study of blood T cell repertoires in COVID-19. Here immunoSEQ multiplex PCR was the method, and the copy in TCRdb shows in-frame clones only, minus some. The table includes 250,000 to 300,000 clones, over 75% detected once. The specimen was peripheral blood. The source of these receptors is a woman aged 55-69 years with acute or convalescent COVID-19. CDR3s include the opening cysteine and the closing phenylalanine or tryptophan. D genes are given only for firm matches. Rows may omit the clone size; those that give it use once, few, many or a size class.

D	size	V	J	CDR3	DNA
TRBD1	once	TRBV6-2/TRBV6-3	TRBJ1-5	CASSRRTGSFQPQHF	TGTGCCAGCAGTCGCCGGACAGGCTCTTTTCAGCCCCAGCATTTT
TRBD1	-	TRBV4-1	TRBJ1-2	CASSHPPRTGGYGYTF	TGCGCCAGCAGCCATCCACCTAGGACAGGTGGCTATGGCTACACCTTC
-	-	TRBV28	TRBJ2-7	CASSLTEPPSYEQYF	TGTGCCAGCAGTTTAACAGAGCCCCCATCCTACGAGCAGTACTTC
-	-	TRBV5-4	TRBJ1-6	CASSLASYGNSPLHF	TGTGCCAGCAGCTTGGCCAGTTACGGGAATTCACCCCTCCACTTT
TRBD2	-	TRBV7-2	TRBJ2-4	CASRQAGGGKNIQYF	TGTGCCAGCAGACAAGCGGGGGGCGGCAAAAACATTCAGTACTTC
-	once	TRBV5-1	TRBJ2-7	CASMIRLGSYEQYF	TGCGCCAGCATGATCCGACTAGGTTCCTACGAGCAGTACTTC
-	-	TRBV28	TRBJ1-5	CASSFVQGSNQPQHF	TGTGCCAGCAGTTTCGTCCAGGGGAGCAATCAGCCCCAGCATTTT
-	-	TRBV27	TRBJ1-5	CASRRGGSNQPQHF	TGTGCCAGCCGGAGGGGGGGCAGCAATCAGCCCCAGCATTTT
TRBD1	-	TRBV3-1/TRBV3-2	TRBJ1-4	CASSPDRGSGEKLFF	TGTGCCAGCAGCCCGGACAGGGGAAGCGGAGAAAAACTGTTTTTT
TRBD1	-	TRBV5-1	TRBJ1-5	CASSPGQGGQPQHF	TGCGCCAGCAGCCCCGGACAGGGCGGTCAGCCCCAGCATTTT
TRBD2	once	TRBV4-3	TRBJ2-1	CASSQAIWEGYNEQFF	TGCGCCAGCAGCCAAGCTATATGGGAGGGATACAATGAGCAGTTCTTC
-	-	TRBV6-5	TRBJ1-2	CASDLSGTLDGYTF	TGTGCCAGCGACCTGTCCGGGACACTCGATGGCTACACCTTC
-	-	TRBV24-1	TRBJ2-2	CATSDLTRATGELFF	TGTGCCACCAGTGATTTGACTAGGGCCACCGGGGAGCTGTTTTTT
TRBD1	-	TRBV6-5	TRBJ1-3	CASSYSSTGAGNTIYF	TGTGCCAGCAGTTACTCGAGTACAGGGGCTGGAAACACCATATATTTT
-	-	TRBV28	TRBJ2-7	CASSLGDIGYEQYF	TGTGCCAGCAGTTTAGGGGACATAGGCTACGAGCAGTACTTC
-	-	TRBV6-1	TRBJ1-5	CASSDGGRGNEPQHF	TGTGCCAGCAGTGACGGCGGCAGGGGTAATGAGCCCCAGCATTTT
TRBD2	-	TRBV5-1	TRBJ2-2	CASSPGRGRTGELFF	TGCGCCAGCAGCCCCGGGCGGGGGAGGACCGGGGAGCTGTTTTTT
-	-	TRBV6-2/TRBV6-3	TRBJ2-7	CASSYGLLAGPPSYEQYF	TGTGCCAGCAGTTACGGCCTGCTTGCGGGGCCCCCCTCCTACGAGCAGTACTTC
-	-	TRBV6-2/TRBV6-3	TRBJ2-1	CASSLGLRRGHHNEQFF	TGTGCCAGCAGCTTGGGACTGAGGCGAGGTCACCACAATGAGCAGTTCTTC
-	-	TRBV18	TRBJ1-6	CASSQGSPYNSPLHF	TGTGCCAGCTCCCAGGGTTCCCCGTATAATTCACCCCTCCACTTT
-	-	TRBV6-5	TRBJ1-5	CASRTSGRGQPQHF	TGTGCCAGCAGAACCTCAGGGAGGGGTCAGCCCCAGCATTTT
-	-	TRBV28	TRBJ1-2	CASSLTDIGYGYTF	TGTGCCAGCAGTTTAACCGACATAGGCTATGGCTACACCTTC
-	-	TRBV27	TRBJ2-1	CASSSVEAIGSYNEQFF	TGTGCCAGCAGTTCCGTGGAGGCGATCGGCTCCTACAATGAGCAGTTCTTC
-	-	TRBV29-1	TRBJ2-5	CSAPPAGRETQYF	TGCAGCGCCCCACCCGCAGGAAGAGAGACCCAGTACTTC
-	few	TRBV28	TRBJ2-1	CASSVLQGGNEQFF	TGTGCCAGCAGCGTCTTACAGGGGGGGAATGAGCAGTTCTTC
-	-	TRBV5-1	TRBJ1-1	CASSSEFPGDTEAFF	TGCGCCAGCAGCTCCGAATTCCCAGGGGACACTGAAGCTTTCTTT
-	-	TRBV6-4	TRBJ2-3	CASSAAGGRDTQYF	TGTGCCAGCAGTGCTGCCGGGGGGCGGGATACGCAGTATTTT
-	-	TRBV29-1	TRBJ2-3	CSVEQGTDTQYF	TGCAGCGTTGAACAGGGAACAGATACGCAGTATTTT
TRBD1	-	TRBV9	TRBJ1-3	CASSTGQGGGNTIYF	TGTGCCAGCAGCACCGGACAGGGCGGTGGAAACACCATATATTTT
TRBD2	-	TRBV2	TRBJ2-7	CASSDPSGSTSYEQYF	TGTGCCAGCAGCGACCCCAGCGGGAGCACTTCCTACGAGCAGTACTTC
TRBD2	-	TRBV6-6	TRBJ2-7	CASSISSGRKYREQYF	TGTGCCAGCAGCATCTCTAGCGGGAGAAAGTATCGGGAGCAGTACTTC
TRBD2	-	TRBV3-1/TRBV3-2	TRBJ2-5	CASSPGIAGGRETQYF	TGTGCCAGCAGCCCCGGAATAGCGGGGGGGCGTGAGACCCAGTACTTC
-	-	TRBV11-2	TRBJ1-2	CASSSETGRGYTF	TGTGCCAGCAGCTCAGAAACAGGGCGCGGCTACACCTTC
-	few	TRBV10-1	TRBJ1-2	CASSVVGDGYTF	TGCGCCAGCAGTGTAGTAGGGGATGGCTACACCTTC
TRBD1	-	TRBV11-2	TRBJ1-6	CASSLDPGGSPLHF	TGTGCCAGCAGCTTAGATCCAGGGGGTTCACCCCTCCACTTT
-	-	TRBV9	TRBJ1-3	CASSAGEQGLSGNTIYF	TGTGCCAGCAGCGCAGGTGAACAGGGTCTCTCTGGAAACACCATATATTTT
TRBD1	once	TRBV24-1	TRBJ2-5	CATSGGQGLGEAQYF	TGTGCCACCAGTGGGGGACAGGGCCTCGGGGAAGCCCAGTACTTC
TRBD1	-	TRBV5-1	TRBJ1-1	CASKTGGTTEAFF	TGCGCCAGTAAGACAGGGGGCACCACTGAAGCTTTCTTT
-	once	TRBV14	TRBJ1-1	CASRAIGGPSEAFF	TGTGCCAGCAGGGCGATAGGAGGGCCCTCTGAAGCTTTCTTT
TRBD2	-	TRBV24-1	TRBJ2-1	CATSDLAGGGYNEQFF	TGTGCCACCAGTGATTTAGCGGGAGGGGGCTACAATGAGCAGTTCTTC
-	-	TRBV7-6	TRBJ2-1	CASSLYDEQFF	TGTGCCAGCAGCTTATATGATGAGCAGTTCTTC
TRBD2	few	TRBV19	TRBJ2-1	CASSTGSMGLAGVKRRYEQFF	TGTGCCAGTAGTACGGGCTCAATGGGACTAGCGGGAGTGAAGCGGAGATATGAGCAGTTCTTC
TRBD1	-	TRBV15	TRBJ1-6	CATSPWTGDNSPLHF	TGTGCCACCAGCCCATGGACAGGTGATAATTCACCCCTCCACTTT
TRBD1	-	TRBV28	TRBJ2-7	CASTDPGQGQYEQYF	TGTGCCAGCACTGACCCGGGACAGGGACAATACGAGCAGTACTTC
TRBD1	-	TRBV29-1	TRBJ2-3	CSVEGRDRGRGTDTQYF	TGCAGCGTTGAAGGAAGGGACAGGGGCAGGGGCACAGATACGCAGTATTTT
-	-	TRBV5-4	TRBJ2-7	CASSLAGGLTNYEQYF	TGTGCCAGCAGCTTGGCCGGCGGACTGACCAACTACGAGCAGTACTTC
TRBD2	-	TRBV6-4	TRBJ2-2	CASSPLAGATRTGELFF	TGTGCCAGCAGTCCCCTAGCGGGAGCGACAAGGACCGGGGAGCTGTTTTTT
-	-	TRBV11-2	TRBJ1-2	CASSGRLGPDGYTF	TGTGCCAGCAGCGGGCGCCTTGGCCCAGATGGCTACACCTTC